The rows below give T cell receptor beta chains drawn from one sample of a study of blood T cells in healthy people across ages. In TCRdb, the 5' RACE reads were re-called with MiXCR into one record per CDR3 protein. This table holds 1.5 million to 2 million distinct CDR3 sequences, 28% found once. Sequenced: blood. These receptors all come from a woman younger than 45 in good health. CDR3s include the opening cysteine and the closing phenylalanine or tryptophan. A D gene is named only where the DNA matches it firmly. Expanded clones get a size class; other rows say once, few or many, or leave the size out.

>-|TRBJ2-3|TRBV24-1|TRBD2
TGTGCCACCAGTGCGGAACTAGCGGGGGCAGATACACAGTATTTT
CATSAELAGADTQYF
>many|TRBJ2-5|TRBV7-2|-
TGTGCCAGCAGCTTAAGTTTTTTAGAGACCCAGTACTTC
CASSLSFLETQYF
>many|TRBJ2-7|TRBV5-1|-
TGCGCCAGCAGCTTCGCAGAGACTTACGAGCAGTACTTC
CASSFAETYEQYF
>-|TRBJ1-1|TRBV12-3/TRBV12-4|-
TGTGCCAGCAGTGACAGGAGAGAAGCTTTCTTT
CASSDRREAFF
>few|TRBJ2-7|TRBV7-9|-
TGTGCCAGCAGCCTCCGGGACGTTTCCTTCGAGCAGTACTTC
CASSLRDVSFEQYF
>-|TRBJ1-4|TRBV5-1|-
TGCGCCAGCAGTGGGGGGCGAGAGGAAAAACTGTTTTTT
CASSGGREEKLFF
>few|TRBJ1-1|TRBV7-2|-
TGTGCCAGCAGCTTCTCGACAGCTTATAACACTGAAGCTTTCTTT
CASSFSTAYNTEAFF
>-|TRBJ1-2|TRBV12-3/TRBV12-4|-
TGTGCCAGCAGTTTAAAGGGAGGGGTTGGAGGCTATGGCTACACCTTC
CASSLKGGVGGYGYTF
>-|TRBJ2-4|TRBV28|TRBD2
TGTGCCAGCAGTCCAGGACTAGCGGGTACCCGAAACATTCAGTACTTC
CASSPGLAGTRNIQYF
>few|TRBJ1-5|TRBV28|-
TGTGCCAGCAGCCCGCCGGGGGGAGCCCAGCATTTT
CASSPPGGAQHF
>few|TRBJ2-7|TRBV18|-
TGTGCCAGCTCAGAGCGTGCATCCTCCTCCTACGAGCAGTACTTC
CASSERASSSYEQYF
>many|TRBJ2-7|TRBV12-3/TRBV12-4|-
TGTGCCAGCAGTTTAGGCCCCTCCGCCTACGAGCAGTACTTC
CASSLGPSAYEQYF
>few|TRBJ2-3|TRBV12-3/TRBV12-4|-
TGTGCCAGAGGTTGGGCAGATACGCAGTATTTT
CARGWADTQYF
>-|TRBJ1-1|TRBV6-5|-
TGTGCCAGCAGTTACTTCCGAGACACTGAAGCTTTCTTT
CASSYFRDTEAFF
>few|TRBJ1-2|TRBV12-3/TRBV12-4|TRBD1
TGTGCCAGCAGTTTCAGGGGGCGCAGCTATGGCTACACCTTC
CASSFRGRSYGYTF
>few|TRBJ1-2|TRBV20-1|-
TGCAGTGCTAGAGATCCGGCAGGGAAATCCTATGGCTACACCTTC
CSARDPAGKSYGYTF
>-|TRBJ2-3|TRBV5-1|-
TGCGCCAGCAGTAGGTGGGGGCAGGGAAGCACAGATACGCAGTATTTT
CASSRWGQGSTDTQYF
>-|TRBJ1-2|TRBV21-1|-
TGTGCCAGCAGCAAAGAAGAAATCTACACCTTC
CASSKEEIYTF
>many|TRBJ1-2|TRBV10-3|-
TGTGCCATCGGCGGAGTGGGGCAGGGGCGAGGCTATGGCTACACCTTC
CAIGGVGQGRGYGYTF
>-|TRBJ2-4|TRBV2|TRBD1
TGTGCCAGCAGCTACCGGGACAGTGCTCAGTACTTC
CASSYRDSAQYF
>-|TRBJ2-3|TRBV20-1|-
TGCAGTGCTAGACCCCAGGTCACAGATACGCAGTATTTT
CSARPQVTDTQYF
>few|TRBJ2-5|TRBV7-8|-
TGTGCCAGCAGCTTATTCCCAGACCTCCAGGGGACCCAGTACTTC
CASSLFPDLQGTQYF
>-|TRBJ2-2|TRBV28|-
TGTGCCAGCGTGGACAGGAACACCGGGGAGCTGTTTTTT
CASVDRNTGELFF
>-|TRBJ2-7|TRBV11-2|-
TGTGCCAGCAGCTTAGGGGGGTTCCTATTCCACGAGCAGTACTTC
CASSLGGFLFHEQYF
>-|TRBJ1-4|TRBV6-1|TRBD1
TGTGCTAGCAGCGGGCAAACAGGGGTGGTCGAAAAACTGTTTTTT
CASSGQTGVVEKLFF
>-|TRBJ2-3|TRBV19|-
TGTGCCAGTAGTCAGGACTCTGTTACGCAGTATTTT
CASSQDSVTQYF
>many|TRBJ1-2|TRBV5-1|TRBD1
TGCGCCAGCAGCTCCGGGACAGGGCCATCTTATGGCTACACCTTC
CASSSGTGPSYGYTF
>few|TRBJ1-3|TRBV9|-
TGTGCCAGCAGCGGGAGTGAGGGATCTGGAAACACCATATATTTT
CASSGSEGSGNTIYF
>-|TRBJ2-3|TRBV4-1|-
TGCGCCAGCAGCCAACAGATAAGGGCGCGAGATACGCAGTATTTT
CASSQQIRARDTQYF
>few|TRBJ2-3|TRBV28|-
TGTGCCAGCAGGCAGCGGGTCACAGATACGCAGTATTTT
CASRQRVTDTQYF
>few|TRBJ2-7|TRBV20-1|TRBD2
TGCAGTGCTCTCACGACTAGCGGGAGTCTTTACGAGCAGTACTTC
CSALTTSGSLYEQYF
>few|TRBJ2-1|TRBV7-3|-
TGTGCCAGCAGCTTAACAGAAAACAATCATGAGCAGTTCTTC
CASSLTENNHEQFF
>-|TRBJ2-7|TRBV10-2|TRBD1
TGCGCCAGCAGTGGGGACAGGGGAAATCACCACGAGCAGTACTTC
CASSGDRGNHHEQYF
>many|TRBJ2-7|TRBV10-2|-
TGCGCCAGCAGTGAGACGACACCAGCCTACGAGCAGTACTTC
CASSETTPAYEQYF
>-|TRBJ1-2|TRBV10-3|-
TGTGCCATCAGTGAGCCCCCGGGGGACGGCTACACCTTC
CAISEPPGDGYTF
>few|TRBJ2-2|TRBV14|-
TGTGCCAGCAGCCCCAGGGGGGGCGTGTCCGGGGAGCTGTTTTTT
CASSPRGGVSGELFF
>once|TRBJ1-1|TRBV29-1|-
TGCAGCGTTGACGGGGAGGGAAAAGCTTTCTTT
CSVDGEGKAFF
>-|TRBJ2-5|TRBV18|-
TGTGCCAGCTCGGTCCGGGCCCAAGAGACCCAGTACTTC
CASSVRAQETQYF
>-|TRBJ1-2|TRBV12-3/TRBV12-4|-
TGTGCCAGCACCTACTACGCGGATGGCTACACCTTC
CASTYYADGYTF
>few|TRBJ2-3|TRBV29-1|-
TGCAGCGGGGGGAGCGCAGATACGCAGTATTTT
CSGGSADTQYF
>-|TRBJ1-6|TRBV5-5|-
TGTGCCAGCAGCTTGGGCAGGGCCTATTCACCCCTCCACTTT
CASSLGRAYSPLHF
>-|TRBJ1-6|TRBV29-1|-
TGCAGCGTTCGAAACCTGTCGGGGAATTCACCCCTCCACTTT
CSVRNLSGNSPLHF
>once|TRBJ2-5|TRBV5-5|TRBD2
TGTGCCAGCAGCTTTATCGGGAGGGAGTGGGAGACCCAGTACTTC
CASSFIGREWETQYF
>few|TRBJ2-7|TRBV3-1|-
TGTGCCAGCAGCCGAGGGGGTATATACGAGCAGTACTTC
CASSRGGIYEQYF
>few|TRBJ1-5|TRBV18|-
TGTGCCAGCTCCCCCGGGAGATACAATCAGCCCCAGCATTTT
CASSPGRYNQPQHF
>few|TRBJ2-3|TRBV28|TRBD2
TGTGCCAGCAGTTCAATAGCGGGGGGGCCGGTTTATACGCAGTATTTT
CASSSIAGGPVYTQYF
>-|TRBJ1-1|TRBV5-1|-
TGCGCCAGCAGCAACCCCGCAGGGGCGAACACTGAAGCTTTCTTT
CASSNPAGANTEAFF
>few|TRBJ2-7|TRBV10-3|TRBD2
TGTGCCATCAGTGAGTCGAATGGGGGGGCCTACGAGCAGTACTTC
CAISESNGGAYEQYF
>-|TRBJ1-1|TRBV27|-
TGTGCCAGCAGTGAGGGGGACTTCGGCACTGAAGCTTTCTTT
CASSEGDFGTEAFF
>few|TRBJ2-1|TRBV7-2|-
TGTGCCAGCAGCGCCAGGGCGGGGCGGAGGGAGCAGTTCTTC
CASSARAGRREQFF
>few|TRBJ1-6|TRBV7-2|TRBD1
TGTGCCAGCAGCTTAAGGACAGGGGGATTATCACCCCTCCACTTT
CASSLRTGGLSPLHF
>few|TRBJ2-7|TRBV9|TRBD1
TGTGCCAGCAGCGGCCCGGACAGGAGCTCCTACGAGCAGTACTTC
CASSGPDRSSYEQYF
>-|TRBJ1-2|TRBV6-5|-
TGTGCCAGCAGGCGATTCGCAGAATTAGATGGCTACACCTTC
CASRRFAELDGYTF
>few|TRBJ2-7|TRBV11-2|-
TGTGCCAGCAGCTTATACAGGGAACAGTACGAGCAGTACTTC
CASSLYREQYEQYF
>few|TRBJ1-1|TRBV6-5|-
TGTGCCAGCAGACGGGACGGCCAGAACACTGAAGCTTTCTTT
CASRRDGQNTEAFF
>few|TRBJ1-2|TRBV29-1|TRBD1
TGCAGCGTTGGGACAGGGTTTGGCTACACCTTC
CSVGTGFGYTF
>few|TRBJ2-7|TRBV7-2|TRBD2
TGTGCCAGCAGCCCCAGGACTAGCGTAATGGGCGAGCAGTACTTC
CASSPRTSVMGEQYF
>-|TRBJ2-7|TRBV28|-
TGTGCCAGCAGTTTGCAGGGAACAGGTCACGACCAGTACTTC
CASSLQGTGHDQYF
>few|TRBJ2-3|TRBV7-2|-
TGTGCCAGCCGCCCCGCAGGCACAGATACGCAGTATTTT
CASRPAGTDTQYF